Included here is one T cell receptor (gamma chain) sequence, with context. This clone qualifies as large (0.1 to 1%). This receptor's antigen is unknown. It has no much larger one-base neighbor in the sample; base qualities were not kept. In both library preparation methods, multiplex PCR was run with primers aimed at the conserved V and J regions of the TCR genes. After purification and pooling, the amplicons were sequenced on an Illumina MiSeq platform. In the paper's pipeline: MiXCR performed V(D)J alignment, clonotype assembly and translation, and VDJtools was used for functionality assessment and CDR3 repertoire analyses. CDR3 was defined according to IMGT, and analyses were limited to productive sequences using functional genes, with ORF genes and pseudogenes excluded. A custom Python script searched for identical amino acid CDR3s of major clonotypes (frequency >=5%) across all patients and controls. A one-sided non-parametric Wilcoxon test was used to compare clonotype frequencies between patients and controls. TCRdb called clones afresh from the public reads with CATT; identical DNA rows were later merged. TCRdb, not the authors, supplied the V and J calls. This sample has about a thousand gamma-chain clones in its table, and approximately 30% of those were observed once. Together, the top ten hold about 30% of the sample.

The data stem from a study of gamma delta lymphoproliferative disorders and STAT genes (dated by TCRdb to the late 2010s). Regarding the research as a whole: Gamma-chain libraries were prepared from at least 50 ng of genomic DNA using the LymphoTrack Dx TCRG Assay. Since no corresponding Invivoscribe delta assay was available, delta-chain libraries were prepared following the standard operating procedure of the EuroClonality-NGS working group. To confirm results, a couple of gamma-chain samples and every delta-chain sample were sequenced twice. The study profiled TCR gamma and delta CDR3 repertoires by deep sequencing in Tgammadelta lymphoproliferative disease patients and healthy controls, within a larger immunophenotypic and STAT-mutation study. The full study reports these points: Control T cells were likely spread across varied maturation stages, whereas leukemic cells were skewed toward terminal effectors, which potentially limits comparisons between patients and controls. Almost every major gamma and delta clonotype in patients was public, meaning shared with at least one healthy donor, and only two gamma clonotypes were private to disease. The authors pointed out that NGS specificity may be lower at low frequencies, so whether leukemic clones are public or private needs to be confirmed. When whole repertoires were clustered, gamma repertoires from patients formed a group apart from those of healthy controls, but delta repertoires showed no separation between the groups.

From cysteine to phenylalanine, the CDR3 is 12 amino acids long. Kept here is only the CDR3 DNA, which spans 36 bases and is read in frame from base 1. V trim: 8 bases; J trim: 2 bases; unmatched bases: 4. For TCR sequencing, genomic DNA was taken from peripheral blood mononuclear cells isolated from both patients and controls. The control group consisted of about 23 healthy adult blood donors (median age approximately 64 years; approximately twelve males and roughly 11 females) who were matched to the patients for age and sex. The sequence links TRGV10 to TRGJ1 or TRGJ2. TCRdb leaves out the J gene; it was filled in here by matching the DNA to germline. TRGV10 falls under the ORF class, with uncertain function. What was sequenced was blood. The sequence derives from a human donor in good health. The DNA sequence reads TGTGCTGCGTGGGACGATTATTATAAGAAACTCTTT. Its amino acids are CAAWDDYYKKLF.